This TCR beta chain was obtained from a study of PD-L1 blockade in urothelial cancer. Study at large: The median T cell count in blood samples was 140,000 to 150,000.

Synthetic TCR analog templates were added to each PCR reaction. The data were produced by immunoSEQ multiplex PCR, yet TCRdb's version contains in-frame clones alone and is incomplete. The sample consists of under 100,000 clones, 85% to 90% of them appearing once. Time point in this sample: pretreatment peripheral blood. Patients were diagnosed with urothelial carcinoma, either locally advanced or metastatic. Germline V CDR1 and CDR2: LNHDA, SQIVND (reference sequence). V was clipped by 7 bases and J by 3 bases, with 9 bases between them. The CDR3 spans 13 residues. The chain recombines TRBV19 with TRBJ2-2, with no clear D. This sequence was found in a man in his sixties with urothelial cancer. The sample in question was PBMCs, obtained around atezolizumab (anti-PD-L1) treatment. The CDR3 protein is CASTGRDTGELFF. CDR3 bases: TGTGCCAGTACCGGCCGGGACACCGGGGAGCTGTTTTTT.